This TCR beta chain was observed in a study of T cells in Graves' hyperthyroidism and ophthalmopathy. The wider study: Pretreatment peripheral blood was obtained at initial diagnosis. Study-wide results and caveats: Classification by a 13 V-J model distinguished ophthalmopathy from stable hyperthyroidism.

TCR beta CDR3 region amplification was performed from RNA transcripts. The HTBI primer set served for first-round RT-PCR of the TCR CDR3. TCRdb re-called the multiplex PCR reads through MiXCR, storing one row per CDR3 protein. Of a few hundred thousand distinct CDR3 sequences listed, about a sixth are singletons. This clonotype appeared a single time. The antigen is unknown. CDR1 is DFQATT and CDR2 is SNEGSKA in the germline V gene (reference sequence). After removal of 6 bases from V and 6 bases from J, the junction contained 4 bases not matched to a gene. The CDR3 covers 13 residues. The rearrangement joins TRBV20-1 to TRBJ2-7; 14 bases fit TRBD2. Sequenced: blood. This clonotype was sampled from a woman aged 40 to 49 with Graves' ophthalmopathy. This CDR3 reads CSANGLAGGEQYF. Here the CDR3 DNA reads TGCAGTGCAAACGGACTAGCGGGAGGCGAGCAGTACTTC.